This TCR beta chain came from a study of radiotherapy plus CTLA-4 blockade in lung cancer. General study findings and limits: There was expansion of tumor-derived TCR clones in blood after radiotherapy plus ipilimumab.

To note about this clone: Its antigen is currently unknown.

Patients with chemo-refractory metastatic non-small-cell lung cancer received focal radiation plus CTLA-4 blockade with ipilimumab. Some clones are missing from TCRdb's copy, which holds only in-frame ones; the method was immunoSEQ multiplex PCR. The sample carries about 53,000 clones, 84% recorded once. The CDR3 consists of 16 residues. Trimming removed 1 base from V and 3 bases from J; junction bases left unmatched: 8. Per the germline V gene, CDR1 is MDHEN and CDR2 is SYDVKM. The source is a human donor with non-small cell lung cancer whose response to radiotherapy plus ipilimumab could not be evaluated. The sample was peripheral blood, taken from a patient treated with radiotherapy plus ipilimumab. The V and J genes are TRBV28 and TRBJ2-5; 7 positions agree with TRBD1. For the CDR3, the DNA is TGTGCCAGCAGTTTATCGGTGGACAGGCCCGAAGAGACCCAGTACTTC. Its protein is CASSLSVDRPEETQYF.